These T cell receptor beta chains were read from a single sample in a study of T cells in Graves' hyperthyroidism and ophthalmopathy. TCRdb redid the calling of the multiplex PCR reads with MiXCR, one entry per CDR3 protein. The sample has 150,000 or so distinct CDR3 sequences, around 21% seen once. The sample consisted of blood. The receptor set was obtained from a woman aged 45-65 years with Graves' hyperthyroidism that later progressed to Graves' ophthalmopathy. Both conserved end residues are part of each CDR3. A D gene is named only where the DNA matches it firmly. Where a row states a size, it is once, few, many or the class of an expanded clone; other rows omit it.

TRBJ2-3	.	14	many	TRBV30	TGTGCCTGGAGTTCCAGCGGCCTCACAGATACGCAGTATTTT	CAWSSSGLTDTQYF
TRBJ2-6	.	17	.	TRBV9	TGTGCCAGCACGTACGGGCCCACGGGCGCTGGGGCCAACGTCCTGACTTTC	CASTYGPTGAGANVLTF
TRBJ2-7	.	14	few	TRBV5-4	TGTGCCAGCAGCTTGGCCGGCTTCGCCTACGAGCAGTACTTC	CASSLAGFAYEQYF
TRBJ2-7	.	14	.	TRBV28	TGTGCCAGCAGGTCCAGAACAGGGAACTACGAGCAGTACTTC	CASRSRTGNYEQYF
TRBJ2-2	TRBD1	14	few	TRBV29-1	TGCAGCGTCCGACAGGGGCCTAACACCGGGGAGCTGTTTTTT	CSVRQGPNTGELFF
TRBJ2-1	.	11	many	TRBV2	TGTGCCAGCAGTGTGCGGGCTGAGCAGTTCTTC	CASSVRAEQFF
TRBJ2-1	.	16	.	TRBV4-1	TGCGCCAGCAGGGGTGCGGTATCGGTTTTGGGAGCTGAGCAGTTCTTC	CASRGAVSVLGAEQFF
TRBJ2-5	TRBD2	15	.	TRBV9	TGTGCCAGCAGCGCGGCCGGGGGGGCCTGGGAGACCCAGTACTTC	CASSAAGGAWETQYF
TRBJ2-7	TRBD2	14	few	TRBV27	TGTGCCACCTCGACTAGCACCATGACCTACGAGCAGTACTTC	CATSTSTMTYEQYF
TRBJ1-5	.	13	.	TRBV19	TGTGCCAGTAGTATGCAGAGCAATCAGCCCCAGCATTTT	CASSMQSNQPQHF
TRBJ1-5	.	14	many	TRBV6-1	TGTGCCAGCAGTGAAAACGGGTGGAACCAGCCCCAGCATTTT	CASSENGWNQPQHF
TRBJ2-7	.	14	few	TRBV3-1	TGTGCCAGCAGCCGGGAAATAAGGTCCTACGAGCAGTACTTC	CASSREIRSYEQYF
TRBJ1-6	.	14	many	TRBV6-1	TGTGCCAGCAGGGGCGACAGCGGCGGGTCACCCCTCCACTTT	CASRGDSGGSPLHF
TRBJ1-2	.	15	.	TRBV4-2	TGTGCCAGCAGCCAAGAGGGACGGGACTCGGATGGCTACACCTTC	CASSQEGRDSDGYTF
TRBJ1-1	.	19	.	TRBV3-1	TGTGCCAGCAGCCAAGACGAGAATACCGGACGGTTTGTGGGGGCTGAAGCTTTCTTT	CASSQDENTGRFVGAEAFF
TRBJ2-5	TRBD1	14	many	TRBV6-1	TGTGCCAGCAGTGAGGGACAGGGACAAGAGACCCAGTACTTC	CASSEGQGQETQYF
TRBJ2-7	.	15	many	TRBV20-1	TGCAGTGCTAGAAGACCTATCTCCGGACGGCACGAGCAGTACTTC	CSARRPISGRHEQYF
TRBJ2-7	TRBD2	16	few	TRBV12-3/TRBV12-4	TGTGCCAGCAGCCCACGCGGGGCGGGACTAGCGGACGAGCAGTACTTC	CASSPRGAGLADEQYF
TRBJ2-1	TRBD2	18	many	TRBV5-6	TGTGCCAGCAGCTTGGCGGCTGGTAGGGGAGGGGCCTACAATGAGCAGTTCTTC	CASSLAAGRGGAYNEQFF
TRBJ2-1	TRBD1	13	.	TRBV9	TGTGCCAGCAGCGGGGGACAGGACAATGAGCAGTTCTTC	CASSGGQDNEQFF
TRBJ2-7	TRBD1	11	many	TRBV30	TGTGCCTGCCAAGACAGGGCGGAGCAGTACTTC	CACQDRAEQYF
TRBJ1-3	.	15	.	TRBV3-1	TGTGCCAGCAGCCAAGTCCAGAGCTCTGGAAACACCATATATTTT	CASSQVQSSGNTIYF
TRBJ2-3	TRBD2	15	.	TRBV10-2	TGCGCCAGCAAAGAGGGAGCGGGAGGGGCAGATACGCAGTATTTT	CASKEGAGGADTQYF
TRBJ2-3	.	12	many	TRBV12-3/TRBV12-4	TGTGCCAGCAGACGGGACGGCCCAACGCAGTATTTT	CASRRDGPTQYF
TRBJ2-1	TRBD2	18	many	TRBV11-2	TGTGCCAGCAGCTTCAGGGAAAGCGGGGGAAGCTCCTACAATGAGCAGTTCTTC	CASSFRESGGSSYNEQFF
TRBJ2-7	TRBD2	15	many	TRBV20-1	TGCAGTGCTAGAGATCTGAGCGGGGTAGCCCGAGAGCAGTACTTC	CSARDLSGVAREQYF
TRBJ2-5	.	16	.	TRBV20-1	TGCAGTGCTAACTCCCCCGGAGGGCAGAACCAAGAGACCCAGTACTTC	CSANSPGGQNQETQYF
TRBJ2-5	.	14	many	TRBV18	TGTGCCAGCTCACCACCGACGCCAAGAGAGACCCAGTACTTC	CASSPPTPRETQYF
TRBJ2-7	TRBD2	15	many	TRBV28	TGTGCCAGCAGTAGTACCGGGACTAGCTCCTACGAGCAGTACTTC	CASSSTGTSSYEQYF
TRBJ1-2	.	13	.	TRBV27	TGTGCCAGCAGTCCAGACTCTGTTTATGGCTACACCTTC	CASSPDSVYGYTF
TRBJ2-7	TRBD1	16	many	TRBV30	TGTGCCTGGAGTCCAGGGGGCAGAATCTTAGGCTACGAGCAGTACTTC	CAWSPGGRILGYEQYF
TRBJ2-7	.	14	few	TRBV10-3	TGTGCCATCAGTGAAGGACGAACCGCCTACGAGCAGTACTTC	CAISEGRTAYEQYF
TRBJ2-1	.	16	few	TRBV19	TGTGCCAGTAGGCCGGGAAGCGCCCGCTCCTACAATGAGCAGTTCTTC	CASRPGSARSYNEQFF